This passage covers 12 T cell receptor beta chains from one sample sequenced in a study of OX40 agonist ivuxolimab in advanced cancers. Profiled with immunoSEQ multiplex PCR; TCRdb holds only in-frame clones, not every one. This table has fewer than 80,000 clones, about 90% appearing once. The specimen was CD4+ or CD8+ T cells sorted from blood, collected in a trial of the OX40 agonist ivuxolimab. All receptors come from an adult with an advanced solid tumor such as melanoma, head and neck, liver or kidney cancer.

The rearrangement joins TRBV6-4 to TRBJ2-3, with 8 nucleotides matching TRBD2. The germline gives CDR1 MRHNA, CDR2 SNTAGT. The CDR3 loop spans 16 amino acids. Trimming removed 5 bases from V and 0 bases from J; junction bases left unmatched: 7. The CDR3 DNA sequence: TGTGCCAGCAGTCCCTTAGCGGGGTCTAGCACAGATACGCAGTATTTT. Its protein is CASSPLAGSSTDTQYF.

This clone was detected a few times. The genes are TRBV5-1 and TRBJ2-1; TRBD2 aligns across 9 bases. Germline lookup yields CDR1 SGHRS and CDR2 YFSETQ. Losses at the gene ends were 4 bases for V and 0 bases for J; bases not matched to a gene: 26. This CDR3 has 23 amino acids. The CDR3 coding sequence is TGCGCCAGCAGCGCACAGGGACCAAGCCCGGGACTAGCCTCTCTGAGCTCCTACAATGAGCAGTTCTTC. Its translation: CASSAQGPSPGLASLSSYNEQFF.

The chain combines TRBV7-6 with TRBJ2-1; D might be TRBD2 (6 bases). Germline V lookup: CDR1 SGHVS, CDR2 FNYEAQ. The CDR3 runs to 15 residues. The V gene lost 1 base and the J gene lost 4 bases, with 11 bases spanning the gap. Here the CDR3 reads CASSLGSGRYNEQFF. The CDR3 nucleotides read TGTGCCAGCAGCTTAGGTTCAGGGAGGTACAATGAGCAGTTCTTC.

The gene calls are TRBV5-8 and TRBJ1-6, with D tentatively TRBD1 (6 bases). Looked up from germline, CDR1 is SGHTS and CDR2 is YDEGEE. The CDR3 has 13 amino acids. V lost 8 bases to trimming and J lost 6 bases, with 12 bases between them. The CDR3 DNA reads as TGTGCCAGACCGGGACAAGCTAATTCACCCCTCCACTTT. Protein: CARPGQANSPLHF.

This clone was picked up one time. This chain joins TRBV27 and TRBJ2-3; 7 bases are shared with TRBD2. CDR3 length: 15 amino acids. The V and J ends lost 5 bases and 5 bases, in that order; junction bases with no gene match: 10. The germline V gene encodes CDR1 MNHEY and CDR2 SMNVEV (reference sequence). The CDR3: CASSALADPRDTQYF. CDR3 nucleotide sequence: TGTGCCAGCAGTGCTCTAGCGGACCCCCGAGATACGCAGTATTTT.

This clone was found once. This sequence joins TRBV19 and TRBJ2-5, with D perhaps TRBD1 (7 bases). The germline CDR1 and CDR2 sequences are LNHDA and SQIVND (reference sequence). The CDR3 contains 14 residues. V was cut by 7 bases and J by 5 bases, with 17 bases left in between. DNA for the CDR3: TGTGCCAGTAACTCAGGGGGAGGCTGGGAGACCCAGTACTTC. Translated: CASNSGGGWETQYF.

The rearrangement joins TRBV7-6 to TRBJ1-2, with D perhaps matching TRBD1 (6 bases). Germline values: CDR1 SGHVS, CDR2 FNYEAQ. This CDR3 is 13 amino acids long. Deletions cut 6 bases from V and 3 bases from J, with 11 bases between. The CDR3: CASSRGMDYGYTF. The DNA of the CDR3 is TGTGCCAGCAGTAGGGGGATGGACTATGGCTACACCTTC.

This sequence joins TRBV7-3 and TRBJ2-1, with 9 bases that match TRBD2. Germline CDR1 and CDR2: SGHTA and FQGTGA. J gave up 9 bases and V 4 bases, and 13 bases lay outside the gene matches. This CDR3 is 16 amino acids long. CDR3 sequence reads: CASSSPPSGGFSEQFF. CDR3 nucleotides: TGTGCCAGCAGCTCCCCCCCCAGCGGGGGGTTCAGTGAGCAGTTCTTC.

The chain combines TRBV23-1 with TRBJ2-7, with 13 bases aligning to TRBD2. TRBV23-1 is recorded as an ORF, its role being uncertain. This CDR3 comprises 17 residues. V trimming: 3 bases; J trimming: 3 bases; junction bases outside the gene matches: 8. CDR3 nucleotides: TGCGCCAGCAGTCATTCGTTGGGACTAGCGGGGCACTACGAGCAGTACTTC. This sequence encodes CASSHSLGLAGHYEQYF.

Comment on this clone: The junction differs from germline at one of its ends, possibly a read error. The rearrangement uses TRBV2 and TRBJ2-7; weak D call: TRBD2 (6 bases). Per the germline V gene, CDR1 is SNHLY and CDR2 is FYNNEI. The CDR3 loop spans 12 amino acids. CDR3 DNA: TGTGCCAGCAGTGAAGCAGCGGGCCCGGTAAGCTTC. Encoded protein: CASSEAAGPVSF. Drawing the rest from reference TRBV2 and TRBJ2-7, the complete variable domain is EPEVTQTPSHQVTQMGQEVILRCVPISNHLYFYWYRQILGQKVEFLVSFYNNEISEKSEIFDDQFSVERPDGSNFTLKIRSTKLEDSAMYFCASSEAAGPVSFGPGTRLTVT.

This rearrangement joins TRBV10-3 to TRBJ2-1, with 8 bases aligning to TRBD1. The junction had 11 bases not matched to a gene; V was cut back by 6 bases and J by 7 bases. The CDR3 covers 15 residues. Germline lookup yields CDR1 ENHRY and CDR2 SYGVKD. The DNA for the CDR3 is TGTGCCATCAGCGACGGACAGGGCAATCGGAATGAGCAGTTCTTC. This gives the protein CAISDGQGNRNEQFF.

Here the CDR3 reads CASSLAGGTGGYGYTF. The CDR3 nucleotides are TGTGCCAGCAGCTTAGCGGGGGGGACAGGAGGCTATGGCTACACCTTC. This chain joins TRBV7-8 and TRBJ1-2, with 8 bases lining up with TRBD1. The germline V gene encodes CDR1 SGHVS and CDR2 FQNEAQ. The J segment lost 4 bases and the V segment lost 0 bases, leaving 7 bases of the junction unmatched. This CDR3 comprises 16 residues.